What follows are 16 T cell receptor beta chains derived from one specimen sequenced in a study of post-analysis software for immune sequencing data. Study conclusions and caveats: Roughly five TRBV segments appeared more often in patients than in controls, and TRBV5-6, TRBV5-1 and TRBV20-1 were among these.

These TCRs are of unknown antigen specificity. Sequencing libraries made from TCR beta cDNA carried unique molecular identifiers. TCRdb reprocessed the PCR reads via MiXCR and lists one record per CDR3 protein. The sample gives roughly 540,000 distinct CDR3 sequences, 34% of which show up once; approximately 6% is in the top ten. The sequenced sample was blood. All receptors come from a girl aged 2-17 years with multiple sclerosis.

In this sample, this clonotype turned up a few times. The chain joins TRBV6-5 to TRBJ1-1; D is perhaps TRBD1 (6 bases). Germline V gene data show CDR1 as MNHEY and CDR2 as SVGAGI. This CDR3 region has 16 residues. Between the trimmed V and J ends, which lost 5 bases and 4 bases, there was a span of 20 bases. DNA for the CDR3: TGTGCCAGCAGTAAACCCCCACAGGGAGGTGGCACTGAAGCTTTCTTT. This translates into CASSKPPQGGGTEAFF.

This clonotype was counted a few times. This chain uses TRBV5-1 with TRBJ2-3, with D possibly TRBD2 on 6 matching bases. Looked up from germline, CDR1 is SGHRS and CDR2 is YFSETQ. Trimming took 6 bases from V and 1 from J, leaving 9 bases between them. This CDR3 is 13 amino acids long. Here the CDR3 reads CASTGVRTDTQYF. Written as DNA, the CDR3 is TGCGCCAGCACGGGGGTTCGCACAGATACGCAGTATTTT.

This clonotype has more than one count but fewer than ten. The chain combines TRBV7-9 with TRBJ1-1, with unresolved D. Per germline, CDR1 SEHNR and CDR2 FQNEAQ (reference sequence). Trimming took off 1 base at V and 4 bases at J, with 4 bases between the two ends. The CDR3 has 12 residues. The CDR3 DNA reads as TGTGCCAGCAGCTTAGACAGCACTGAAGCTTTCTTT. It is translated as CASSLDSTEAFF.

This clonotype was found once. Written as DNA, the CDR3 is TGCAGCGTTGAAGGTAAGGGCGGGCAGGGGGCTAGACCCCTCCACTTT. Translated, it gives CSVEGKGGQGARPLHF. The chain couples TRBV29-1 to TRBJ1-6; 8 bases are shared with TRBD1. Trimming removed 1 base from V and 12 bases from J; junction bases left unmatched: 14. CDR1 is SQVTM, CDR2 ANQGSEA, per germline. This CDR3 is 16 amino acids long. Using reference TRBV29-1 and TRBJ1-6 for the parts outside the CDR3, the full variable domain is SAVISQKPSRDICQRGTSLTIQCQVDSQVTMMFWYRQQPGQSLTLIATANQGSEATYESGFVIDKFPISRPNLTFSTLTVSNMSPEDSSIYLCSVEGKGGQGARPLHFGNGTRLTVT.

A few counts support this clonotype. The chain has TRBV12-3 or TRBV12-4 and TRBJ2-7; TRBD1 agrees at 9 bases. This CDR3 has 15 residues. After removal of 6 bases from V and 4 bases from J, the junction contained 10 bases not matched to a gene. As DNA, the CDR3 is TGTGCCAGCAGCCCGGGACAGGGACGATCATACGAGCAGTACTTC. Amino acids: CASSPGQGRSYEQYF.

The chain is built from TRBV3-1 and TRBJ1-1, with 11 nucleotides matching TRBD1. The germline V gene has CDR1 LGHDT and CDR2 YNNKEL (reference sequence). The CDR3 is made up of 20 amino acids. The V segment lost 2 bases and the J segment 1 base; nucleotides outside the gene matches: 15. The CDR3 nucleotides read TGTGCCAGCAGCCAATGGGACAGGGGGTCCTACAACAGTCCGAACACTGAAGCTTTCTTT. It specifies CASSQWDRGSYNSPNTEAFF.

The chain uses TRBV20-1 and TRBJ1-1, with TRBD1 as a possible D gene (5 bases). The CDR3 runs to 14 residues. V was trimmed by 5 bases and J by 8 bases, leaving 21 bases between them. Germline assignment: CDR1 DFQATT and CDR2 SNEGSKA (reference sequence). CDR3 sequence: CSAFGGILRPEAFF. For the CDR3, the DNA is TGCAGTGCTTTCGGGGGAATCTTAAGGCCCGAAGCTTTCTTT.

In its sample, this clonotype was seen a few times. V gene TRBV27 combines with J gene TRBJ2-1; D possibly corresponds to TRBD1 (6 bases). V was cut by 8 bases and J by 3 bases, with 23 bases left in between. This CDR3 has 17 residues. The germline CDR1 and CDR2 sequences are MNHEY and SMNVEV (reference sequence). CDR3 coding DNA: TGTGCCAGCCGAACTATGGGGGCCGGCGGTCTCTACAATGAGCAGTTCTTC. This gives the protein CASRTMGAGGLYNEQFF.

This clonotype was seen only a few times. In DNA form, the CDR3 reads TGTGCCAGCAGCTGGGAGAATGAGCAGTTCTTC. Encoded protein: CASSWENEQFF. The chain employs TRBV7-2 and TRBJ2-1, with D possibly being TRBD2 (5 bases). The ends were cut back, 4 bases at V and 7 bases at J, with 5 bases in the middle. Germline V gives CDR1 SGHTA, CDR2 FQGNSA. CDR3 length: 11 residues.

The rearrangement uses TRBV5-1 and TRBJ2-1; tentative D call: TRBD1 (5 bases). CDR3 size: 13 residues. Trimming left V 3 bases short and J 5 bases short, with 9 bases between. Germline V gene lookup returns CDR1 SGHRS and CDR2 YFSETQ. CDR3 protein: CASSWYRNNEQFF. CDR3 nucleotides: TGCGCCAGCAGCTGGTACAGGAACAATGAGCAGTTCTTC.

The sample holds a few counts of this clonotype. J is TRBJ2-1 and V is TRBV20-1; D perhaps matches TRBD2 (6 bases). The CDR3 is 17 amino acids. Germline V lookup: CDR1 DFQATT, CDR2 SNEGSKA (reference sequence). Trimming cost V 0 bases and J 4 bases, with 19 bases left between them. CDR3 region: CSARDDSGTWGYNEQFF. The CDR3 DNA follows: TGCAGTGCTAGAGACGATTCCGGGACTTGGGGGTACAATGAGCAGTTCTTC.

This clonotype was seen a handful of times. The gene calls are TRBV27 and TRBJ1-2, with D possibly TRBD1 on 6 matching bases. This CDR3 region has 16 residues. The germline V and J ends were trimmed by 4 bases and 0 bases, with 15 bases remaining between them. Germline loops: CDR1 MNHEY, CDR2 SMNVEV (reference sequence). The CDR3 DNA is TGTGCCAGCAGTTCCCCCGCCAGGGGATCTAACTATGGCTACACCTTC. This sequence encodes CASSSPARGSNYGYTF.

The J gene is TRBJ1-2, the V gene TRBV6-1; 9 bases are shared with TRBD1. The germline V gene encodes CDR1 MNHNS and CDR2 SASEGT. With V trimmed by 6 bases and J by 4 bases, 6 bases remained unmatched. The CDR3 consists of 14 residues. CDR3: CASRGDRARYGYTF. The CDR3 DNA sequence: TGTGCCAGCAGAGGGGACAGGGCCCGCTATGGCTACACCTTC.

The rearrangement links TRBV6-2 or TRBV6-3 to TRBJ2-1; 10 bases agree with TRBD2. Germline CDR1 reads MNHEY; CDR2 reads SVGEGT. There are 15 residues in the CDR3. Germline trimming cut 7 bases from V and 5 bases from J; bases unmatched to any gene: 8. CDR3 nucleotide sequence: TGTGCCAGCACCCACGGGCTAGCGGGGGACAATGAGCAGTTCTTC. Translation gives CASTHGLAGDNEQFF.

This clonotype has more than one count but fewer than ten. This sequence joins TRBV9 and TRBJ2-5; 8 nucleotides agree with TRBD2. The V segment lost 4 bases and the J segment 0 bases; nucleotides outside the gene matches: 5. The CDR3 is made up of 15 amino acids. CDR1 SGDLS and CDR2 YYNGEE come from the germline V gene. As DNA, the CDR3 is TGTGCCAGCAGCCGGAGCGGGGGATACCAAGAGACCCAGTACTTC. Protein product: CASSRSGGYQETQYF.

This chain joins TRBV7-2 and TRBJ2-1; 8 bases are shared with TRBD2. CDR1 is SGHTA, CDR2 FQGNSA, per germline. There are 14 residues in the CDR3. The V and J ends lost 5 bases and 5 bases, in that order; junction bases with no gene match: 5. Here the CDR3 DNA reads TGTGCCAGCAGCGTGGGACTAGTGCACAATGAGCAGTTCTTC. The encoded protein is CASSVGLVHNEQFF.